A selection of T cell receptor beta chains follows, all from one sample in a study of cytomegalovirus exposure and HLA in healthy donors. Data came from immunoSEQ multiplex PCR; TCRdb stores just in-frame clones and leaves some out. This table holds about 360,000 clones, roughly 85% found once. The sequenced material came from PBMCs. Every receptor here comes from a woman aged 18-29 years in good health and CMV-seronegative. Both conserved end residues are part of each CDR3. A D gene is named only where the DNA matches it firmly. Not every row has a clone size; where given, it reads once, few, many or a size class.

V gene,J gene,D gene,clone size,CDR3 DNA,CDR3 protein
TRBV6-5,TRBJ1-6,-,few,TGTGCCAGCAGGTATGGAGGGAATTCACCCCTCCACTTT,CASRYGGNSPLHF
TRBV30,TRBJ1-5,-,-,TGTGCCTGGAGTAAACGAGGGCCCCAGCATTTT,CAWSKRGPQHF
TRBV7-2,TRBJ1-2,-,-,TGTGCCAGCATCCTCGGGCCTAGGGGTGGCTACACCTTC,CASILGPRGGYTF
TRBV6-5,TRBJ1-2,-,-,TGTGCCAGCAGTTACAGCTCGACATCCGACTACACCTTC,CASSYSSTSDYTF
TRBV4-1,TRBJ1-2,-,-,TGCGCCAGCAGCCGCCTTGGCCTTGCTAACTATGGCTACACCTTC,CASSRLGLANYGYTF
TRBV7-2,TRBJ1-1,-,-,TGTGCCAGCAGCTTATGGAAGGAGGAAGCTTTCTTT,CASSLWKEEAFF
TRBV18,TRBJ1-1,-,-,TGTGCCAGCTCACCAGGTCTGAGGGACACTGAAGCTTTCTTT,CASSPGLRDTEAFF
TRBV11-2,TRBJ2-1,-,-,TGTGCCAGCAGCTCCTTGGCCGGGTCCCGATATGAGCAGTTCTTC,CASSSLAGSRYEQFF
TRBV18,TRBJ2-1,TRBD2,-,TGTGCCGCCACTAGCGGCCCCTCCTACAATGAGCAGTTCTTC,CAATSGPSYNEQFF
TRBV18,TRBJ1-6,TRBD1,few,TGTGCCAGCTCACCCTCCGGACAGGGGCTTTCACCCCTCCACTTT,CASSPSGQGLSPLHF
TRBV7-8,TRBJ1-1,TRBD1,-,TGTGCCAGCAGCATGAGACCGGGACAGGGACGATACACTGAAGCTTTCTTT,CASSMRPGQGRYTEAFF
TRBV6-5,TRBJ2-2,TRBD2,-,TGTGCCAGCACCCACAAGCGGGGAGGAACCGGGGAGCTGTTTTTT,CASTHKRGGTGELFF
TRBV4-1,TRBJ1-3,TRBD1,once,TGCGCCAGCAGCCAAGCTCTGGGACAGGGGTATTCTGGAAACACCATATATTTT,CASSQALGQGYSGNTIYF
TRBV27,TRBJ1-1,-,-,TGTGCCAGCAGTTTTCAGGGTCGAGAAGCTTTCTTT,CASSFQGREAFF